This note documents a single T cell receptor (beta chain) sequence. Its target is unknown. The entry originates in a study of cytomegalovirus exposure and HLA in healthy donors. Study at large: Clustering assigned 81% of the approximately 390 genotyped donors to the Caucasian-associated ancestry cluster. Broader study findings: The authors listed roughly 150 TCR beta chains as cytomegalovirus-associated.

CDR1 is KGHSH and CDR2 is LQKENI in the germline V gene. Trimming removed 1 base from V and 3 bases from J; junction bases left unmatched: 2. The CDR3 totals 14 residues. The PCR made use of 60 Vbeta and 13 Jbeta primers. In the original analysis: The count from a later analysis was some 80 million unique TCR beta chains, 9 million to 12 million of them shared. Some clones are missing from TCRdb's copy, which holds only in-frame ones; the method was immunoSEQ multiplex PCR. The DNA gave D and trimming, while V, J and clone size come from that table. Recorded here are about 160,000 clones; the top ten clones represent 1% to 1.5%.

The sequence came from a woman aged 55-75 years in good health and CMV-seronegative. The material sequenced was PBMCs. The chain recombines TRBV18 with TRBJ2-5; 7 positions match TRBD1. CDR3 bases: TGTGCCAGCTCACCACGACAGGGAAAAGAGACCCAGTACTTC. Its translation is CASSPRQGKETQYF.